Listed below are T cell receptor beta chains from one sample, sequenced in a study of cytomegalovirus exposure and HLA in healthy donors. Measured with immunoSEQ multiplex PCR; TCRdb has only the in-frame clones, and not every one. Of under 200,000 clones in the sample, roughly 70% were seen once. The specimen was PBMCs. All receptors come from a woman in her forties or fifties in good health and CMV-seropositive. CDR3s include the opening cysteine and the closing phenylalanine or tryptophan.

TRBJ2-7 TRBV29-1 CSVENPGSYEQYF
TRBJ1-4 TRBV10-2 CASRAGMTNEKLFF
TRBJ2-1 TRBV28 CATSGGRDEQFF
TRBJ2-1 TRBV7-6 CASSLGPFNEQFF
TRBJ2-7 TRBV2 CASSRTGMGYEQYF
TRBJ2-6 TRBV5-1 CASRSGTGVSGANVLTF
TRBJ2-5 TRBV7-9 CASSPETGLETQYF
TRBJ2-7 TRBV7-9 CASSPHPGLAGATSYEQYF
TRBJ1-1 TRBV19 CASSPATMNTEAFF
TRBJ2-3 TRBV9 CASSVAIGGAADTQYF
TRBJ1-1 TRBV5-4 CASSLGGTADTEAFF
TRBJ1-1 TRBV29-1 CSGDRVSEAFF
TRBJ1-1 TRBV14 CASSQGQGAEAFF
TRBJ2-6 TRBV19 CASSIGGAGANVLTF
TRBJ1-1 TRBV30 CAWSPGGTEAFF
TRBJ2-7 TRBV7-6 CASSYSTVYEQYF
TRBJ1-5 TRBV6-1 CASNRAGSNQPQHF
TRBJ1-6 TRBV18 CASSREESTSLHF
TRBJ2-7 TRBV5-1 CASSLEESSYEQYF
TRBJ1-1 TRBV29-1 CSVELWSGAGGFEAFF
TRBJ2-1 TRBV5-4 CASSAITGSSYNEQFF
TRBJ1-1 TRBV5-1 CASSFDRGTEAFF
TRBJ1-5 TRBV5-4 CASSLQGAQQPQHF
TRBJ2-7 TRBV19 CASSSPGDRGIEQYF
TRBJ2-1 TRBV13 CASSLAPGGEQFF
TRBJ1-2 TRBV5-6 CASSPETGEANYGYPF
TRBJ1-4 TRBV30 CAWTPGQGDATNEKLFF
TRBJ2-5 TRBV6-1 CASSGTQETQYF
TRBJ2-7 TRBV7-6 CASSLGPGLQPHEQYF
TRBJ1-3 TRBV19 CASSNPGQSSGNTIYF
TRBJ1-1 TRBV27 CANSSSWGTGNTEAFF
TRBJ2-1 TRBV9 CASSAPTSGASYNEQFF
TRBJ2-1 TRBV2 CASSEEAGGPNEQFF
TRBJ2-7 TRBV9 CASSPEDSPEQYF
TRBJ1-2 TRBV5-6 CASSPGGGLLNGYTF
TRBJ1-1 TRBV18 CASSPPGLVNTEAFF
TRBJ2-1 TRBV27 CASSDSGGYNEQFF
TRBJ1-2 TRBV19 CASSGDGTVVSWGYTF
TRBJ2-2 TRBV18 CASSNYQGTGGTGELFF
TRBJ1-5 TRBV5-1 CASSLDGVSNQPQHF
TRBJ2-5 TRBV7-9 CASSSGTSVETQYF
TRBJ2-7 TRBV18 CAGSRGPSYEQYF
TRBJ1-2 TRBV7-2 CASSLGGKGRSYTF
TRBJ1-2 TRBV2 CASREVGYTF
TRBJ1-2 TRBV5-5 CASSLSGTGNYGYTF
TRBJ2-3 TRBV5-4 CASRNGLVFSTDTQYF
TRBJ1-6 TRBV2 CASSTVRGQNNSPLHF
TRBJ2-5 TRBV7-2 CASSLGLAGAQETQYF
TRBJ2-3 TRBV11-2 CASTLRGVHDTQYF
TRBJ2-7 TRBV9 CASSVDPLTTYEQYF
TRBJ2-7 TRBV5-6 CASSQGDRFDEQYF
TRBJ2-5 TRBV6-1 CASTLAGETQYF
TRBJ2-7 TRBV2 CASSEAGTYEQYF